These T cell receptor beta chains were read from a single sample in a study of Graves' ophthalmopathy and Graves' hyperthyroidism. TCRdb used MiXCR to reprocess the multiplex PCR reads, holding one entry per CDR3 protein. The table includes over a million distinct CDR3 sequences, 35% to 45% detected once. The source material was peripheral blood or thyroid tissue (not recorded which). Receptors originate from an adult man with Graves' hyperthyroidism. Each CDR3 is given with its conserved first and last residue. Each record gives: clone size, J gene, D gene, V gene, CDR3 DNA, CDR3 protein. A D gene is named only where the DNA matches it firmly. Expanded clones are given a class, and other clones once, few, many or no size at all.

>.|TRBJ2-7|TRBD2|TRBV20-1
TGCAGTGCTCCTAAAGAGTCCCAGGGACTAGCCATCTACGAGCAGTACTTC
CSAPKESQGLAIYEQYF
>.|TRBJ1-1|TRBD1|TRBV7-3
TGTGCCAGCAGCCCCGGCGTTACAGGGGAGAACACTGAAGCTTTCTTT
CASSPGVTGENTEAFF
>.|TRBJ2-7|.|TRBV11-2
TGTGCCAGCAGCCAAGAGATAAGGGGAATAGGCGAGCAGTACTTC
CASSQEIRGIGEQYF
>many|TRBJ1-6|.|TRBV19
TGTGCCAGCACAGAGCGTTATAATTCACCCCTCCACTTT
CASTERYNSPLHF
>.|TRBJ2-5|.|TRBV5-4
TGTGCCAGCAGCGCGCGGGTACAAGAGACCCAGTACTTC
CASSARVQETQYF
>.|TRBJ1-1|.|TRBV10-3
TGTGCTAGCAGGGATGAAGCTTTCTTT
CASRDEAFF
>many|TRBJ2-7|.|TRBV13
TGTGCCAGCAGCTGGAAAAAAGGACAGCTTCCGCGCTACGAGCAGTACTTC
CASSWKKGQLPRYEQYF
>once|TRBJ2-3|.|TRBV2
TGTGCCAGCAGGGCCACGACAGGAAGGAGCACAGATACGCAGTATTTT
CASRATTGRSTDTQYF
>many|TRBJ1-2|TRBD1|TRBV12-3/TRBV12-4
TGTGCCAGCAGTTTGGGGACAGAAGTTAACTATGGCTACACCTTC
CASSLGTEVNYGYTF
>many|TRBJ1-5|.|TRBV2
TGTGCCAGCAGGATCTCGAAGGGGCCCCAGCATTTT
CASRISKGPQHF
>many|TRBJ2-5|TRBD2|TRBV7-6
TGTGCCAGCAGCTTGTCGACTAGCGGGAGAGAGACCCAGTACTTC
CASSLSTSGRETQYF
>.|TRBJ2-7|.|TRBV11-1
TGTGCCAGCAGCCCTAGATCTGGTTTCACCTACGAGCAGTACTTC
CASSPRSGFTYEQYF
>many|TRBJ2-2|.|TRBV6-2/TRBV6-3
TGTGCCAGCAGGAAGGGACTGGGGAACACCGGGGAGCTGTTTTTT
CASRKGLGNTGELFF
>.|TRBJ2-7|TRBD2|TRBV7-2
TGTGCCAGCAGCAGAATACTAGCGGGTGAATGGGAGCAGTACTTC
CASSRILAGEWEQYF
>many|TRBJ2-7|TRBD1|TRBV20-1
TGCAGCGGAGGAGTCGGGACAGCTTACTACGAGCAGTACTTC
CSGGVGTAYYEQYF
>.|TRBJ1-1|.|TRBV29-1
TGCAGCGTGCCGCCTCGGGGGGGCACTGAAGCTTTCTTT
CSVPPRGGTEAFF
>.|TRBJ1-2|.|TRBV20-1
TGCAGTGAGGGTCGAAACTATGGCTACACCTTC
CSEGRNYGYTF
>.|TRBJ1-5|.|TRBV2
TGTGCCACCTCCGCGGGAGGGGCACAGCCCCAGCATTTT
CATSAGGAQPQHF
>many|TRBJ1-6|.|TRBV9
TGTGCCAGCAGGAGAAGAATGAGCGGAACTAATTCACCCCTCCACTTT
CASRRRMSGTNSPLHF
>.|TRBJ1-5|.|TRBV12-3/TRBV12-4
TGTGCCAGCAGTTTAGAGAGGGTATGGCAGCCCCAGCATTTT
CASSLERVWQPQHF
>few|TRBJ2-7|TRBD2|TRBV11-2
TGTGCCAGCAGCCACCTAAGAAGCGGGAGTCTCTACGAGCAGTACTTC
CASSHLRSGSLYEQYF
>few|TRBJ1-1|.|TRBV20-1
TGCAGTGCGCCCGGGACACCCCAAGGTGGAGCTTTCTTT
CSAPGTPQGGAFF
>.|TRBJ2-7|TRBD2|TRBV29-1
TGCAAAGGACCGGGACTAGCGGGGGCCTCTGGGGAGCAGTACTTC
CKGPGLAGASGEQYF
>.|TRBJ1-5|.|TRBV27
TGTGCCAGCAGTATGCTGAATAGCAATCAGCCCCAGCATTTT
CASSMLNSNQPQHF
>.|TRBJ2-5|TRBD1|TRBV2
TGTGCCAGCAGAGAAGCGGACAGGGGGGAGACCCAGTACTTC
CASREADRGETQYF
>.|TRBJ2-2|TRBD2|TRBV9
TGTGCCAGCAGCTTGGAGGGAGGGAGTAACACCGGGGAGCTGTTTTTT
CASSLEGGSNTGELFF
>.|TRBJ1-1|TRBD1|TRBV29-1
TGCAGCGTTGATTCCGGGACAGGGGGTAGGAACACTGAAGCTTTCTTT
CSVDSGTGGRNTEAFF
>many|TRBJ2-7|.|TRBV19
TGTGCCAGTAGTGCCGGGACACAGACCTACGAGCAGTACTTC
CASSAGTQTYEQYF
>many|TRBJ2-5|.|TRBV2
TGTGCCAGTAGTGTCGAAGAGACCCAGTACTTC
CASSVEETQYF
>.|TRBJ1-2|.|TRBV2
TGTGCCAGCAGTGGAGGGGGAGGGGCTGGCTACACCTTC
CASSGGGGAGYTF
>.|TRBJ1-4|.|TRBV10-3
TGTGCCAGCAGTTACTCGACGGCAGCGGGGAAACTGTTTTTT
CASSYSTAAGKLFF
>.|TRBJ2-6|TRBD1|TRBV9
TGTGCCAGCAGCGAGCCGGGACAGAAGACTGGGGCCAACGTCCTGACTTTC
CASSEPGQKTGANVLTF
>once|TRBJ1-5|.|TRBV7-2
TGTGCCAGCAGCTTAACGGCGACAGATCAGCCCCAGCATTTT
CASSLTATDQPQHF
>few|TRBJ2-7|TRBD2|TRBV7-2
TGTGCCAGCAGCCCTCGTCCCTCCGGGACTAGCGGGGGGACCCAGCAGTACTTC
CASSPRPSGTSGGTQQYF
>many|TRBJ2-5|.|TRBV24-1
TGTGCCACCAGAGGGGTGGGGCAAGAGACCCAGTACTTC
CATRGVGQETQYF
>few|TRBJ2-5|TRBD2|TRBV18
TGTGCCAGCTCACCACCAAGCGGGAGTGGCCAAGAGACCCAGTACTTC
CASSPPSGSGQETQYF
>many|TRBJ2-7|.|TRBV2
TGTGCCAGCAGTGAAGCGGATCCCCGCGAGCAGTACTTC
CASSEADPREQYF
>.|TRBJ1-2|.|TRBV15
TGTGCCACCAGCAGAGAAGGGGTCGGCTACACCTTC
CATSREGVGYTF
>many|TRBJ2-7|.|TRBV6-5
TGTGCCAGCAGTTACCTCGGCCCCACTTACGAGCAGTACTTC
CASSYLGPTYEQYF
>many|TRBJ1-5|.|TRBV20-1
TGCAGTGCTAGAGAGCTCGGACCCCAGCATTTT
CSARELGPQHF
>.|TRBJ2-2|TRBD1|TRBV7-3
TGTGCCAGCAGCCCTAGACGGACAGGAATCGACACCGGGGAGCTGTTTTTT
CASSPRRTGIDTGELFF